The rows below give T cell receptor beta chains drawn from one sample of a study of OX40 agonist ivuxolimab in advanced cancers. Some clones are missing from TCRdb's copy, which holds only in-frame ones; the method was immunoSEQ multiplex PCR. Among tens of thousands of clones, approximately 90% were seen once, and the ten largest hold 10% to 15%. Specimen: CD4+ or CD8+ T cells sorted from blood, collected in a trial of the OX40 agonist ivuxolimab. These receptors all stem from an adult with an advanced solid tumor such as melanoma, head and neck, liver or kidney cancer. Each CDR3 is given with its conserved first and last residue. A D gene is named only where the DNA matches it firmly. Clone size appears in some rows only: once, few, many, or a class for an expanded clone.

NA	TRBV5-4	TRBJ2-1	NA	CASSLMRGPYEQFF	TGTGCCAGCAGCTTAATGAGGGGCCCATATGAGCAGTTCTTC
NA	TRBV14	TRBJ1-2	NA	CASSLSGTFYGYTF	TGTGCCAGCAGCCTATCCGGGACCTTCTATGGCTACACCTTC
NA	TRBV27	TRBJ2-1	NA	CASSLAAPFFNEQFF	TGTGCCAGCAGTTTAGCTGCCCCATTTTTCAATGAGCAGTTCTTC
NA	TRBV30	TRBJ2-2	NA	CAWSVLGDYNTGELFF	TGTGCCTGGAGTGTACTTGGTGACTACAACACCGGGGAGCTGTTTTTT
NA	TRBV5-6	TRBJ2-1	TRBD1	CASSSLGTGLNEQFF	TGTGCCAGCAGCTCCCTAGGGACAGGGCTCAATGAGCAGTTCTTC
NA	TRBV6-6	TRBJ1-1	NA	CATNAGLNTEAFF	TGTGCCACTAACGCGGGCTTGAACACTGAAGCTTTCTTT
once	TRBV5-6	TRBJ1-2	NA	CASSLGGVGYYGYTF	TGTGCCAGCAGCTTGGGAGGGGTGGGGTACTATGGCTACACCTTC
NA	TRBV11-2	TRBJ1-4	NA	CASSLDSGKLRKLFF	TGTGCCAGCAGCTTAGATTCTGGGAAATTGAGGAAACTGTTTTTT
NA	TRBV28	TRBJ1-5	NA	CASSPTPGNQPQHF	TGTGCCAGCAGCCCCACACCGGGGAATCAGCCCCAGCATTTT
NA	TRBV6-6	TRBJ2-7	TRBD1	CASSYPTGLSYEQYF	TGTGCCAGCAGTTACCCGACAGGGTTAAGCTACGAGCAGTACTTC
NA	TRBV5-1	TRBJ2-1	TRBD2	CASSLLAGYSYNEQFF	TGCGCCAGCAGCTTACTAGCGGGCTACTCCTACAATGAGCAGTTCTTC
NA	TRBV9	TRBJ2-7	TRBD1	CASSGGQGYEQYF	TGTGCCAGCAGCGGGGGACAGGGGTACGAGCAGTACTTC
few	TRBV5-1	TRBJ1-5	TRBD1	CASSIGTGATGPQHF	TGCGCCAGCAGCATAGGGACAGGAGCAACTGGGCCCCAGCATTTT
NA	TRBV27	TRBJ2-7	NA	CASRLGYGPSYEQYF	TGTGCCAGCAGGTTGGGATATGGGCCTTCCTACGAGCAGTACTTC
NA	TRBV28	TRBJ2-7	TRBD1	CASSSLRQGISLSYEQYF	TGTGCCAGCAGTTCCCTTCGACAGGGCATCTCTCTCTCCTACGAGCAGTACTTC
NA	TRBV5-1	TRBJ2-7	NA	CASSLDTAGTEQYF	TGCGCCAGCAGCTTGGACACTGCAGGGACCGAGCAGTACTTC